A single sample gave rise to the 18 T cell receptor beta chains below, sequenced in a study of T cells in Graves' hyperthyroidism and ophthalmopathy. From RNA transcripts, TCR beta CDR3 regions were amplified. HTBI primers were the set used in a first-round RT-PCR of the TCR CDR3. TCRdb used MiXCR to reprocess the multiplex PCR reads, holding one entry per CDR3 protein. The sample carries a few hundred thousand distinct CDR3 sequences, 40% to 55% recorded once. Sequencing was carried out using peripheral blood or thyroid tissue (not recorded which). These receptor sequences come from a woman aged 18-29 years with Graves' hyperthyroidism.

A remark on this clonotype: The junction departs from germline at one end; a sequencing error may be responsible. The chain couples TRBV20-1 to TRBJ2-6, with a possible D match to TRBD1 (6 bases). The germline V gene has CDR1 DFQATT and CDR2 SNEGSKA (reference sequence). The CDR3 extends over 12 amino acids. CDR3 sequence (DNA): TGCAGTGCTAACACAGGGTCGGGTACTGAAGCTTTC. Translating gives CSANTGSGTEAF.

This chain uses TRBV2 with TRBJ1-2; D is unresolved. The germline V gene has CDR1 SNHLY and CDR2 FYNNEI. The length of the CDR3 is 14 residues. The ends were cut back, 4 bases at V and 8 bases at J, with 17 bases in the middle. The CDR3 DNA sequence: TGTGCCAGCAGTGGCGGCACAAGCCAAGGAGGCTACACCTTC. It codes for CASSGGTSQGGYTF.

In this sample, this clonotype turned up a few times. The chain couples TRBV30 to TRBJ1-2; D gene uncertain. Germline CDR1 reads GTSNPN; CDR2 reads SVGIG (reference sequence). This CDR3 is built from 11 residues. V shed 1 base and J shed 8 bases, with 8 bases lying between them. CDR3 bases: TGTGCCTGGAGTGCGCCCAGGGGCTACACCTTC. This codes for CAWSAPRGYTF.

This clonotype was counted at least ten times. CDR3 protein: CASSFGPATYEQYF. CDR3 bases: TGCGCCAGCAGCTTCGGACCTGCGACCTACGAGCAGTACTTC. V usage is TRBV5-1 and J usage is TRBJ2-7; D unclear. Trimming took off 2 bases at V and 2 bases at J, with 11 bases between the two ends. CDR3 length equals 14 residues. Germline-derived CDR1 and CDR2 are SGHRS and YFSETQ. Based on the CDR3 plus reference TRBV5-1 and TRBJ2-7, the full variable domain is KAGVTQTPRYLIKTRGQQVTLSCSPISGHRSVSWYQQTPGQGLQFLFEYFSETQRNKGNFPGRFSGRQFSNSRSEMNVSTLELGDSALYLCASSFGPATYEQYFGPGTRLTVT.

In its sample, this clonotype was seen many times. The CDR3 sequence: CASTRLGSGANVLTF. The DNA for the CDR3 is TGTGCCAGTACCCGGTTGGGCTCTGGGGCCAACGTCCTGACTTTC. J is TRBJ2-6 and V is TRBV19; unclear D gene. Germline V lookup: CDR1 LNHDA, CDR2 SQIVND (reference sequence). V was trimmed by 7 bases and J by 0 bases, leaving 10 bases between them. The CDR3 runs 15 residues.

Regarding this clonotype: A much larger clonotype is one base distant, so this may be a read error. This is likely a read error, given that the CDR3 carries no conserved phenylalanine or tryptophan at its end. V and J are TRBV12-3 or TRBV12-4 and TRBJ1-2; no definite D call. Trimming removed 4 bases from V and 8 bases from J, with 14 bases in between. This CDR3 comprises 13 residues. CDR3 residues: CASSSAGPGGYTL. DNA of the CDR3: TGTGCCAGCAGTTCGGCAGGCCCTGGGGGCTACACCCTC.

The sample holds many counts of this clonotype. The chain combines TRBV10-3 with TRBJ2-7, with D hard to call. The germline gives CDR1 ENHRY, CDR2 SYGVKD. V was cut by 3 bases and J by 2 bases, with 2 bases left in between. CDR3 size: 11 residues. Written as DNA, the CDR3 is TGTGCCATCAGTGAAACCTACGAGCAGTACTTC. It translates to CAISETYEQYF.

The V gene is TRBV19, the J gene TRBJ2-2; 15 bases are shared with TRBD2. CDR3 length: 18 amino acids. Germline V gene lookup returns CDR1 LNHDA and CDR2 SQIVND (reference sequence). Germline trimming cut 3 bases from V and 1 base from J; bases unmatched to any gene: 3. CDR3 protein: CASSMLGLAGGNTGELFF. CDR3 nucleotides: TGTGCCAGTAGTATGCTGGGACTAGCGGGAGGGAACACCGGGGAGCTGTTTTTT.

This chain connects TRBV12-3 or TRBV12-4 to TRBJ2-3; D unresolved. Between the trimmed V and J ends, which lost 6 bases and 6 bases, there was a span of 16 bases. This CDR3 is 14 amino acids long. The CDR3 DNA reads TGTGCCAGCAGCGAGGCGGCCGCACGGGATACGCAGTATTTT. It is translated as CASSEAAARDTQYF.

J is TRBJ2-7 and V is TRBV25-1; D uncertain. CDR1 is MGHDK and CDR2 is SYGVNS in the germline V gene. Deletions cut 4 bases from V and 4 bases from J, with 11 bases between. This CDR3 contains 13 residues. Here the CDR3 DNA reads TGTGCCAGCAGTGCTAGAGATAGGTACGAGCAGTACTTC. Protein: CASSARDRYEQYF.

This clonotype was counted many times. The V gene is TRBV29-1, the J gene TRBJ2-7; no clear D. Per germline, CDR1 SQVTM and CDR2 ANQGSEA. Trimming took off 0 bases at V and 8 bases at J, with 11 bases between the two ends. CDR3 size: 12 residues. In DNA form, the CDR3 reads TGCAGCGTTGAAGAGGTGGGGAACAAGCAGTACTTC. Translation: CSVEEVGNKQYF.

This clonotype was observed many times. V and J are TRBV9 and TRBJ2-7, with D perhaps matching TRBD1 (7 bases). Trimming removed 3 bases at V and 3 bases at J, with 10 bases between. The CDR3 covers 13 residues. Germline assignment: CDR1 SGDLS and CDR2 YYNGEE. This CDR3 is CASSAQGGYEQYF. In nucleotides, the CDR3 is TGTGCCAGCAGCGCCCAGGGGGGCTACGAGCAGTACTTC. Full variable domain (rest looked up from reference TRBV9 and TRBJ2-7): DSGVTQTPKHLITATGQRVTLRCSPRSGDLSVYWYQQSLDQGLQFLIQYYNGEERAKGNILERFSAQQFPDLHSELNLSSLELGDSALYFCASSAQGGYEQYFGPGTRLTVT.

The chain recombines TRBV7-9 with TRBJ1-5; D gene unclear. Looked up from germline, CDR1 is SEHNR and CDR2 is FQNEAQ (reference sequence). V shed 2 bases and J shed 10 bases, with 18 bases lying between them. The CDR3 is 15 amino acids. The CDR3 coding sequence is TGTGCCAGCAGCTTATGGACCCTGGGGAATTCACCCCAGCATTTT. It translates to CASSLWTLGNSPQHF.

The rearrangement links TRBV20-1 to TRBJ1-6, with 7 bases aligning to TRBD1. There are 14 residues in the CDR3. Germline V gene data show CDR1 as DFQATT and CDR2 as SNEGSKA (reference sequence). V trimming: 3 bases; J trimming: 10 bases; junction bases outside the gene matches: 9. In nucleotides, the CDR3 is TGCAGTGCTAGCGACAGGGTGACTGGGTCACCCCTCCACTTT. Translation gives CSASDRVTGSPLHF.

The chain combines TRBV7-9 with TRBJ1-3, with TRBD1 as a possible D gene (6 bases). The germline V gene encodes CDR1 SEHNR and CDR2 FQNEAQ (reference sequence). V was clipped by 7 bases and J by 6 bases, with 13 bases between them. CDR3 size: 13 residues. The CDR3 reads CASNKTGLNTIYF. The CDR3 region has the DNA TGTGCCAGCAACAAGACAGGCTTAAACACCATATATTTT.

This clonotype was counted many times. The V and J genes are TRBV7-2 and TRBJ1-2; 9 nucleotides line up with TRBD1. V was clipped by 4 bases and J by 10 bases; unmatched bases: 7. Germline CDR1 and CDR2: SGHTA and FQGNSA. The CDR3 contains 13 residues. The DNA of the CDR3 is TGTGCCAGCAGCTCTCGGGACAGGGCCGACTACACCTTC. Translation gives CASSSRDRADYTF.

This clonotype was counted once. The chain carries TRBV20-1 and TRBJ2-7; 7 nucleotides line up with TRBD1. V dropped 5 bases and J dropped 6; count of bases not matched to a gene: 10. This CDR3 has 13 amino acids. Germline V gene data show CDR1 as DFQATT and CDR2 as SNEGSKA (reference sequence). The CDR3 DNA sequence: TGCAGTGCTTACACCGGGACAGACGGCGAGCAGTACTTC. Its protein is CSAYTGTDGEQYF.

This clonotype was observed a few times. The CDR3 sequence is CASSAGLAGYSYEQYF. CDR3 bases: TGTGCCAGCAGCGCTGGACTAGCGGGGTACTCCTACGAGCAGTACTTC. This chain connects TRBV6-6 to TRBJ2-7, with 12 bases lining up with TRBD2. The trim removed 6 bases at V and 0 bases at J, leaving 6 bases unmatched. CDR3 length: 16 residues. CDR1 is MNHNY, CDR2 SVGAGI, per germline (reference sequence).